Shown below are 20 T cell receptor beta chains from a single sample sequenced in a study of OX40 agonist ivuxolimab in advanced cancers. The method was the immunoSEQ multiplex PCR assay. TCRdb limited this immuneACCESS table to in-frame rearrangements with V and J called. A share of clones is missing; checked studies link under half to unresolved V genes, and the rest is unexplained. In all, the sample holds about 77,000 clones, and more than 75% of those were seen once. Roughly 5.8% of the sample lies in the top ten. The material sequenced was CD4+ or CD8+ T cells sorted from blood, taken in a trial of the OX40 agonist ivuxolimab. All receptors come from an adult with an advanced solid tumor such as melanoma, head and neck, liver or kidney cancer.

This chain connects TRBV11-1 to TRBJ2-2; TRBD2 matches at 14 bases. The germline gives CDR1 SGHAT, CDR2 FQDESV (reference sequence). J was trimmed by 7 bases and V by 5 bases; bases with no gene match: 6. This CDR3 spans 16 amino acids. The CDR3 loop reads CASSPTSGRADGELFF. DNA of the CDR3: TGTGCCAGCAGCCCGACTAGCGGGAGGGCTGACGGGGAGCTGTTTTTT.

The V call is TRBV15, the J call TRBJ2-2; 8 bases fit TRBD1. This CDR3 comprises 17 residues. The V gene end was trimmed by 2 bases and the J gene end by 2 bases; junction bases not matched to a gene: 7. CDR1 is LNHNV, CDR2 YYDKDF, per germline (reference sequence). As DNA, the CDR3 is TGTGCCACCAGCAGACAAACCGGGACAGGCAACACCGGGGAGCTGTTTTTT. It translates to CATSRQTGTGNTGELFF.

The V and J genes are TRBV6-1 and TRBJ1-1; no reliable D call. V lost 4 bases and J lost 1, with 4 bases in between. The CDR3 runs 12 residues. CDR1 MNHNS and CDR2 SASEGT come from the germline V gene. The CDR3 DNA follows: TGTGCCAGCAGTGGATGGAACACTGAAGCTTTCTTT. Translated, it gives CASSGWNTEAFF.

CDR3 amino acids: CASSGRQGAVQSSYNEQFF. CDR3 coding DNA: TGCGCCAGCAGTGGGAGACAGGGGGCGGTACAATCCTCCTACAATGAGCAGTTCTTC. This chain connects TRBV10-2 to TRBJ2-1, with TRBD1 matching over 10 bases. Germline CDR1 is WSHSY and CDR2 is SAAADI. The V gene end was trimmed by 4 bases and the J gene end by 0 bases; junction bases not matched to a gene: 12. The CDR3 spans 19 residues.

The CDR3 loop is CASSPPTIGTQYF. The CDR3 DNA follows: TGTGCCAGCAGCCCCCCAACGATCGGTACGCAGTATTTT. The rearrangement joins TRBV5-4 to TRBJ2-3, with D hard to call. The ends were cut back, 4 bases at V and 8 bases at J, with 14 bases in the middle. This CDR3 spans 13 amino acids. The germline CDR1 and CDR2 sequences are SGHNT and YYREEE (reference sequence).

This chain joins TRBV7-2 and TRBJ2-1, with 12 bases identical to TRBD2. J was trimmed by 3 bases and V by 3 bases; bases with no gene match: 3. The CDR3 covers 16 residues. Per the germline V gene, CDR1 is SGHTA and CDR2 is FQGNSA. The CDR3 nucleotides are TGTGCCAGCAGCTTCCTGACTAGCGGGAGCTACAATGAGCAGTTCTTC. This translates into CASSFLTSGSYNEQFF. The full variable domain, rest sourced from reference TRBV7-2 and TRBJ2-1, is GAGVSQSPSNKVTEKGKDVELRCDPISGHTALYWYRQSLGQGLEFLIYFQGNSAPDKSGLPSDRFSAERTGGSVSTLTIQRTQQEDSAVYLCASSFLTSGSYNEQFFGPGTRLTVL.

The gene calls are TRBV19 and TRBJ1-3; possible D gene TRBD1, 6 bases. This CDR3 comprises 16 residues. V lost 5 bases and J 0 bases, leaving 14 bases between the germline ends. Germline-derived CDR1 and CDR2 are LNHDA and SQIVND (reference sequence). CDR3 region: CASSRPGQSSGNTIYF. CDR3 coding DNA: TGTGCCAGTAGTCGACCTGGACAGAGCTCTGGAAACACCATATATTTT.

The rearrangement joins TRBV28 to TRBJ2-1, with a possible D match to TRBD1 (6 bases). CDR3 length: 16 residues. The V end lost 6 bases, the J end lost 2 bases, and 17 bases lay between the germline ends. Germline values: CDR1 MDHEN, CDR2 SYDVKM. CDR3 bases: TGTGCCAGCAGCCTCGGGAAATGGGGGCCCTACAATGAGCAGTTCTTC. Its translation is CASSLGKWGPYNEQFF.

V is TRBV30 and J is TRBJ2-3; 8 positions agree with TRBD1. The CDR3 runs 14 residues. From germline, CDR1 is GTSNPN and CDR2 SVGIG (reference sequence). Trimming at V came to 5 bases and at J to 0 bases, leaving 4 bases not matched to a gene. Written as DNA, the CDR3 is TGTGCCTGGGGGCAGGGGGCTAGCACAGATACGCAGTATTTT. Its protein is CAWGQGASTDTQYF.

The chain has TRBV6-1 and TRBJ1-5; a weak D match, TRBD1 (5 bases). Between the trimmed V and J ends, which lost 1 base and 7 bases, there was a span of 11 bases. Germline CDR1 MNHNS, CDR2 SASEGT. The CDR3 consists of 14 residues. The CDR3 loop reads CASSEVTKGQPQHF. The CDR3 DNA follows: TGTGCCAGCAGTGAAGTTACTAAGGGGCAGCCCCAGCATTTT.

J is TRBJ2-7 and V is TRBV6-1, with 10 bases matching TRBD1. The V gene's germline CDR1 is MNHNS and CDR2 SASEGT. The CDR3 totals 14 residues. Trimming cost V 5 bases and J 4 bases; bases outside gene matches: 5. The CDR3 protein is CASSSGTGVYEQYF. The CDR3 DNA follows: TGTGCCAGCAGTTCGGGGACAGGGGTTTACGAGCAGTACTTC.

This chain connects TRBV18 to TRBJ2-7; 8 nucleotides line up with TRBD2. V was clipped by 5 bases and J by 4 bases; unmatched bases: 10. CDR3 size: 15 residues. CDR1 is KGHSH and CDR2 is LQKENI in the germline V gene. This CDR3 is CASSTNLGLGYEQYF. The CDR3 coding sequence is TGTGCCAGCTCAACCAACTTGGGACTAGGTTACGAGCAGTACTTC.

The chain joins TRBV7-9 to TRBJ1-1; a possible D gene is TRBD1 (6 bases). Germline V gene sequence: CDR1 SEHNR, CDR2 FQNEAQ (reference sequence). This CDR3 region has 13 residues. V was shortened by 3 bases and J by 3 bases, with 8 bases between the two germline ends. The CDR3 nucleotides read TGTGCCAGCAGCTTCGCAGGGGACACTGAAGCTTTCTTT. Translating it yields CASSFAGDTEAFF.

This clone was found once. This sequence joins TRBV5-5 and TRBJ1-5; D possibly corresponds to TRBD1 (5 bases). Trimming shortened V by 0 bases and J by 9 bases, and 13 bases separated the two germline ends. Germline lookup yields CDR1 SGHKS and CDR2 YYEKEE (reference sequence). This CDR3 contains 14 residues. CDR3 sequence reads: CASSLDQGRRPQHF. CDR3 DNA: TGTGCCAGCAGCTTGGATCAGGGAAGGAGGCCCCAGCATTTT.

The chain combines TRBV5-1 with TRBJ1-3; TRBD1 aligns across 7 bases. V shed 0 bases, J shed 1 base, and the junction held 7 bases outside the gene matches. Germline lookup yields CDR1 SGHRS and CDR2 YFSETQ. The CDR3 length is 17 residues. The CDR3 region has the DNA TGCGCCAGCAGCTTGGCGACACAGACAGGGTCTGGAAACACCATATATTTT. Its protein product is CASSLATQTGSGNTIYF.

CDR3 DNA: TGCGCCAGCAGCTTATACACAGATACGCAGTATTTT. Translated: CASSLYTDTQYF. The rearrangement uses TRBV5-1 and TRBJ2-3; D uncertain. The CDR3 consists of 12 residues. V was clipped by 2 bases and J by 2 bases, with 3 bases between them. The V gene's germline CDR1 is SGHRS and CDR2 YFSETQ. Based on the CDR3 plus reference TRBV5-1 and TRBJ2-3, the full variable domain is KAGVTQTPRYLIKTRGQQVTLSCSPISGHRSVSWYQQTPGQGLQFLFEYFSETQRNKGNFPGRFSGRQFSNSRSEMNVSTLELGDSALYLCASSLYTDTQYFGPGTRLTVL.

The chain has TRBV5-4 and TRBJ2-5, with unresolved D. V shed 4 bases and J shed 1 base, with 8 bases lying between them. There are 13 residues in the CDR3. The germline CDR1 and CDR2 sequences are SGHNT and YYREEE (reference sequence). The DNA for the CDR3 is TGTGCCAGCAGCCCTGGGTCCCAAGAGACCCAGTACTTC. Its protein is CASSPGSQETQYF.

The chain joins TRBV5-5 to TRBJ2-5; possibly TRBD2 for D (6 bases). This CDR3 region has 15 residues. Germline loops: CDR1 SGHKS, CDR2 YYEKEE (reference sequence). The germline V and J ends were trimmed by 4 bases and 2 bases, with 15 bases remaining between them. The CDR3: CASSPPGTHQETQYF. The DNA for the CDR3 is TGTGCCAGCAGCCCCCCGGGGACTCATCAAGAGACCCAGTACTTC.

This chain connects TRBV6-4 to TRBJ1-1; D is uncertain. The CDR3 covers 15 residues. Germline lookup yields CDR1 MRHNA and CDR2 SNTAGT. Trimming pared 1 base from V and 2 bases from J, leaving 11 bases between. CDR3 amino acids: CASSDFSPGNTEAFF. The CDR3 DNA follows: TGTGCCAGCAGTGACTTCTCCCCGGGTAACACTGAAGCTTTCTTT.

V and J are TRBV30 and TRBJ2-2; D unresolved. V lost 3 bases, J lost 2 bases, and 10 bases lay in between. The CDR3 covers 14 residues. CDR1 GTSNPN and CDR2 SVGIG come from the germline V gene (reference sequence). The CDR3 region is CAWRAGYNTGELFF. The CDR3 DNA follows: TGTGCCTGGAGGGCCGGATACAACACCGGGGAGCTGTTTTTT.